The clone carrying this T cell receptor beta chain was observed a few times. This entry is derived from a study of blood T cell repertoires in COVID-19. Study summary: Samples representing acute and convalescent COVID-19 were sourced from the United States, Italy and Spain.

Per the study methods: Nucleated cell counts were estimated from reference gene primer amplification. Profiled with immunoSEQ multiplex PCR; TCRdb holds only in-frame clones, not every one. Clonal size and the V and J genes are those of that table, whereas D and trimming came from the DNA. The sample yields under 200,000 clones, over 70% seen once. Germline CDR1 LNHDA, CDR2 SQIVND (reference sequence). Trimming removed 6 bases at V and 2 bases at J, with 22 bases between. The CDR3 is made up of 17 amino acids. This clonotype was obtained from a woman aged 40 to 49 with acute COVID-19. The sequencing input was PBMCs or T cells enriched from blood (not recorded which). This rearrangement joins TRBV19 to TRBJ1-1; weak D call: TRBD1 (6 bases). CDR3: CASSNQGQGRGNTEAFF. The CDR3 DNA follows: TGTGCCAGTAGCAACCAGGGGCAGGGTAGGGGCAACACTGAAGCTTTCTTT.